These 13 T cell receptor beta chains share one sample of origin, sequenced in a study of T-cell memory formation after mild COVID-19. TCRdb processed the 5' RACE reads anew with MiXCR; each CDR3 protein has one entry. The sample consists of fewer than 450,000 distinct CDR3 sequences, 20% to 30% of them appearing once. The material sequenced was PBMCs or a T cell subset sorted from them (not recorded which). The receptors derive from an adult woman who had mild COVID-19 (a few samples of this study predate the infection). Cell type and time point are not known.

The CDR3: CASSLGTGMETQYF. DNA of the CDR3: TGTGCCAGCAGCTTAGGGACAGGAATGGAGACCCAGTACTTC. This chain uses TRBV7-8 with TRBJ2-5, with 7 bases that match TRBD1. Germline V gives CDR1 SGHVS, CDR2 FQNEAQ. The CDR3 covers 14 residues. Trimming cost V 1 base and J 5 bases; bases outside gene matches: 4.

The J gene is TRBJ1-2, the V gene TRBV9; D remains unclear. The CDR3 extends over 14 amino acids. V lost 0 bases to trimming and J lost 0 bases, with 6 bases between them. CDR1 is SGDLS and CDR2 is YYNGEE in the germline V gene. In DNA, the CDR3 is TGTGCCAGCAGCGTAGAAGGAGCTAACTATGGCTACACCTTC. Translated: CASSVEGANYGYTF.

The chain joins TRBV5-1 to TRBJ2-7; D is perhaps TRBD1 or TRBD2 (5 bases each). The CDR3 runs to 19 residues. V shed 0 bases and J shed 0 bases, with 22 bases lying between them. The V gene's germline CDR1 is SGHRS and CDR2 YFSETQ. The CDR3 protein is CASSLDQSPYEGPSYEQYF. The CDR3 nucleotides are TGCGCCAGCAGCTTGGACCAGTCGCCCTACGAGGGACCCTCCTACGAGCAGTACTTC.

This clonotype was found a few times. The chain couples TRBV7-9 to TRBJ2-1, with D perhaps assigned TRBD1 or TRBD2 (5 bases each). Per germline, CDR1 SEHNR and CDR2 FQNEAQ (reference sequence). This CDR3 has 13 amino acids. Between the trimmed V and J ends, which lost 2 bases and 5 bases, there was a span of 7 bases. This chain's CDR3 is CASSLWDHNEQFF. DNA of the CDR3: TGTGCCAGCAGCTTATGGGACCACAATGAGCAGTTCTTC.

This clonotype was observed a handful of times. The chain carries TRBV19 and TRBJ2-7, with 7 positions matching TRBD1. This CDR3 spans 14 amino acids. V lost 7 bases, J lost 3 bases, and 9 bases stayed unmatched. From germline, CDR1 is LNHDA and CDR2 SQIVND (reference sequence). The DNA for the CDR3 is TGTGCCAGTATGAGTACAGGGGACAGCTACGAGCAGTACTTC. It is translated as CASMSTGDSYEQYF.

This clonotype was counted between two and nine times. J is TRBJ1-1 and V is TRBV21-1; the table's D call, TRBD1, was not checked against the DNA. TRBV21-1 is marked as a pseudogene. The CDR3 loop spans 16 amino acids. The CDR3 DNA reads as TGTGCCAGCAGCTTCCAGTGGGACAGGGGGAACACTGAAGCTTTCTTT. Translating it yields CASSFQWDRGNTEAFF.

This CDR3 reads CASSQSALAGDTQYF. CDR3 sequence (DNA): TGTGCCAGCAGCCAAAGTGCTCTAGCGGGGGATACGCAGTATTTT. The rearrangement links TRBV3-1 to TRBJ2-3; 9 nucleotides line up with TRBD2. Germline CDR1 and CDR2: LGHDT and YNNKEL (reference sequence). The CDR3 length is 15 residues. V dropped 2 bases and J dropped 6; count of bases not matched to a gene: 6.

This clonotype appeared a few times. V and J are TRBV29-1 and TRBJ1-2, with 12 positions matching TRBD1. From germline, CDR1 is SQVTM and CDR2 ANQGSEA. Trimming at V came to 5 bases and at J to 6 bases, leaving 4 bases not matched to a gene. CDR3 length equals 13 residues. As DNA, the CDR3 is TGCAGCGTTTTGGGACAGGGGGCGGATGGCTACACCTTC. This sequence encodes CSVLGQGADGYTF. Combining the CDR3 with reference TRBV29-1 and TRBJ1-2 gives the whole variable domain SAVISQKPSRDICQRGTSLTIQCQVDSQVTMMFWYRQQPGQSLTLIATANQGSEATYESGFVIDKFPISRPNLTFSTLTVSNMSPEDSSIYLCSVLGQGADGYTFGSGTRLTVV.

V usage is TRBV18 and J usage is TRBJ1-1, with TRBD1 identical over 7 bases. V shed 1 base and J 3 bases; nucleotides not matched to a gene: 8. In germline, CDR1 is KGHSH, CDR2 LQKENI. This CDR3 has 16 residues. The CDR3 sequence is CASSPLKGARDTEAFF. The CDR3 DNA reads as TGTGCCAGCTCACCACTCAAGGGGGCGCGGGACACTGAAGCTTTCTTT. Using reference TRBV18 and TRBJ1-1 for the parts outside the CDR3, the full variable domain is NAGVMQNPRHLVRRRGQEARLRCSPMKGHSHVYWYRQLPEEGLKFMVYLQKENIIDESGMPKERFSAEFPKEGPSILRIQQVVRGDSAAYFCASSPLKGARDTEAFFGQGTRLTVV.

This clonotype was observed a handful of times. The junction does not match germline at one end; this may be a read error. The J gene is TRBJ2-3, the V gene TRBV2, with no clear D. The CDR3 is 15 amino acids. Germline V CDR1 and CDR2: SNHLY, FYNNEI. The CDR3: CASREGWIRTDTQYF. The CDR3 bases are TGTGCCAGCAGAGAAGGGTGGATCCGCACAGATACGCAGTATTTT.

The chain couples TRBV20-1 to TRBJ2-7; 8 nucleotides agree with TRBD2. V lost 3 bases, J lost 7 bases, and 14 bases stayed unmatched. The CDR3 has 15 amino acids. Germline CDR1 is DFQATT and CDR2 is SNEGSKA (reference sequence). CDR3 in DNA: TGCAGTGCTAGCTCGGACGGGAGGGCCGCGGGGGAGCAGTACTTC. Its translation is CSASSDGRAAGEQYF.

Worth noting for this clonotype: Its ends do not fully match the called genes, so a read error is possible. V usage is TRBV4-1 and J usage is TRBJ2-1; D gene ambiguous. This CDR3 is built from 15 residues. Germline values: CDR1 MGHRA, CDR2 YSYEKL. As DNA, the CDR3 is TGCGCCAGCAGCCAACCCTCCCGCTCCTACACTGAGCAGTTCTTC. It is translated as CASSQPSRSYTEQFF.

This clonotype occurred a few times. The genes are TRBV7-9 and TRBJ1-1, with D maybe TRBD1 (5 bases). V shed 4 bases and J shed 4 bases, with 19 bases lying between them. CDR3 length equals 16 residues. Germline V CDR1 and CDR2: SEHNR, FQNEAQ (reference sequence). CDR3 loop: CASSSSRGRAFTEAFF. CDR3 bases: TGTGCCAGCAGCTCCTCCCGGGGCAGGGCTTTCACTGAAGCTTTCTTT.